The clone carrying this T cell receptor (beta chain) has just a few counts. An end of the junction does not agree with germline; a read error may underlie this. This sample stems from a study of glioma-infiltrating T cells after dendritic cell vaccination. Clones were read by immunoSEQ multiplex PCR, and TCRdb kept only the in-frame ones, dropping some. The profile shows tens of thousands of clones, about 89% of them singletons. The sample's time point: after dendritic cell vaccination, including at tumor progression/relapse. This TCR came from a human donor with glioblastoma. The sequencing here drew on blood, taken after dendritic cell vaccination.

Written as DNA, the CDR3 is TGTGCCATCAGTGCCCGGGAAAAGTGTATGTTC. Protein product: CAISAREKCMF. The chain carries TRBV10-3 and TRBJ2-7; possibly TRBD2 for D (5 bases). The CDR3 has 11 amino acids. Germline V gene lookup returns CDR1 ENHRY and CDR2 SYGVKD.